This T cell receptor (beta chain) derives from a study of T cell changes during pregnancy in multiple sclerosis. The CDR3 has 15 amino acids. CDR1 and CDR2 (germline): SGHVS, FQNEAQ. With 8 bases removed from V and 3 bases from J, the gap between germline ends came to 16 bases. Repertoires were generated with immunoSEQ multiplex PCR, while TCRdb's copy carries only in-frame clones and drops some. The sample records approximately 68,000 clones, roughly 89% being singletons. This sample comprised peripheral blood, obtained in the third trimester of pregnancy. The TCR comes from a female donor in good health, enrolled as a control in a pregnancy study. This rearrangement joins TRBV7-8 to TRBJ1-4; D gene ambiguous. The CDR3 DNA reads TGTGCCAGCCGGAACACCGGGGTTCCTAATGAAAAACTGTTTTTT. It translates to CASRNTGVPNEKLFF.